This T cell receptor beta chain comes out of a study of shared clonotypes between healthy human individuals. The CDR3 is 16 residues long. Germline CDR1 is SGHVS and CDR2 is FNYEAQ. V gave up 5 bases and J gave up 0 bases, with 14 bases separating them. TCRdb's table, derived via immunoSEQ multiplex PCR, lists solely in-frame clones and lacks some. This sample has 1.6 million or so clones, with 96% found just once. Sample: naive CD4+ T cells sorted from blood. Subset denoted: CD45RA+ positively selected. The V call is TRBV7-6, the J call TRBJ1-3; D possibly corresponds to TRBD1 (6 bases). The TCR was taken from a man between 25 and 39 years old in good health. Here the CDR3 DNA reads TGTGCCAGCAGCCCGGGGACATTTGACTCTGGAAACACCATATATTTT. It encodes CASSPGTFDSGNTIYF.